Described below is a single T cell receptor beta chain sequence and its context. Its matching antigen is unknown. This entry is derived from a study of radiotherapy plus CTLA-4 blockade in lung cancer. About the study: Across the patients, objective responses occurred in about 19%, and disease control in roughly 30%.

Germline V lookup: CDR1 LNHDA, CDR2 SQIVND (reference sequence). The CDR3 consists of 13 residues. Trimming stripped 8 bases from V and 7 bases from J, with 12 bases between. With ipilimumab providing CTLA-4 blockade, focal radiation was administered to patients who had chemo-refractory metastatic non-small-cell lung cancer. The study, taken as a whole, reports: Together with interferon-beta, which increased in serum after radiation, early dynamic changes in blood T cell clones were reportedly the best predictors of response. Clones derived from tumor TCRs expanded in blood after radiotherapy plus ipilimumab.

Sequenced by immunoSEQ multiplex PCR; TCRdb stores in-frame clones only, minus some. The table lists fewer than 85,000 clones, around nine tenths of them singletons. The rearrangement joins TRBV19 to TRBJ1-6; no clear D. The TCR sequence derives from a human donor with non-small cell lung cancer who had stable disease on radiotherapy plus ipilimumab. The sequencing used peripheral blood, collected from a patient treated with radiotherapy plus ipilimumab. For the CDR3, the DNA is TGTGCCAGTGAGACCGGCCTGAATTCACCCCTCCACTTT. Amino acids: CASETGLNSPLHF. Combining the CDR3 with reference TRBV19 and TRBJ1-6 gives the whole variable domain DGGITQSPKYLFRKEGQNVTLSCEQNLNHDAMYWYRQDPGQGLRLIYYSQIVNDFQKGDIAEGYSVSREKKESFPLTVTSAQKNPTAFYLCASETGLNSPLHFGNGTRLTVT.